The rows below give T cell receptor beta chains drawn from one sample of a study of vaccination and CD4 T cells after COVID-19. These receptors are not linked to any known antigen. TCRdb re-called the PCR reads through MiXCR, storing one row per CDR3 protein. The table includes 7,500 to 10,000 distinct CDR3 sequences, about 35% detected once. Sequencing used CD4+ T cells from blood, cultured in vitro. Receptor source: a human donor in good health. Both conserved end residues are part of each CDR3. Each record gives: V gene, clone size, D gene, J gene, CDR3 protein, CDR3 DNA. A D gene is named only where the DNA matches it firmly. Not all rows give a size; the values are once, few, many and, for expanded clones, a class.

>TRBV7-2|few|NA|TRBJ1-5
CASSLEGGAARPQHF
TGTGCCAGCAGCTTAGAGGGGGGGGCGGCGCGGCCCCAGCATTTT
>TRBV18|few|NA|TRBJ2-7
CASSPLSYEQYF
TGTGCCAGCTCACCACTGTCCTACGAGCAGTACTTC
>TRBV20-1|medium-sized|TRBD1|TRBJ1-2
CSYPPGQGTGDGYTF
TGCAGTTACCCCCCGGGACAGGGGACGGGGGATGGCTACACCTTC
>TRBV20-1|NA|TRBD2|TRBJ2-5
CSASKGLAAGTQYF
TGCAGTGCTAGTAAGGGACTAGCGGCGGGGACCCAGTACTTC
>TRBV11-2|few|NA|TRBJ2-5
CASSLGREETQYF
TGTGCCAGCAGCTTAGGCAGGGAGGAGACCCAGTACTTC
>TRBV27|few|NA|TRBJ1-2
CASSLTFQRGYGYTF
TGTGCCAGCAGTTTGACTTTTCAAAGAGGCTATGGCTACACCTTC
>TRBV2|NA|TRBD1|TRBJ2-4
CASSARDRGWIQYF
TGTGCCAGCAGCGCCCGGGACAGGGGCTGGATTCAGTACTTC
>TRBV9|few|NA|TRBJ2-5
CASSVAPGNRLGETQYF
TGTGCCAGCAGCGTAGCCCCCGGGAACAGGCTTGGGGAGACCCAGTACTTC
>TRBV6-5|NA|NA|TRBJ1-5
CASSYSNPSNQPQHF
TGTGCCAGCAGTTACTCGAATCCCAGCAATCAGCCCCAGCATTTT
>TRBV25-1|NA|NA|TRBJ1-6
CASSPSNGANSPLHF
TGTGCCAGCAGTCCCAGTAACGGGGCTAATTCACCCCTCCACTTT
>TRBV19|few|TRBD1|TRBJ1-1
CASSVQGANTEAFF
TGTGCCAGTAGTGTACAGGGGGCGAACACTGAAGCTTTCTTT
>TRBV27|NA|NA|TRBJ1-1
CASSLSVSREAFF
TGTGCCAGCAGTTTATCCGTCAGTAGGGAAGCTTTCTTT
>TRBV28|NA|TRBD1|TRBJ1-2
CASRLTGAVQGYTF
TGTGCCAGCAGATTGACAGGGGCCGTCCAGGGCTACACCTTC
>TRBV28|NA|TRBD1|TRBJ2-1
CASRRRGRLAYNEQFF
TGTGCCAGCAGGAGAAGGGGGCGGCTAGCCTACAATGAGCAGTTCTTC
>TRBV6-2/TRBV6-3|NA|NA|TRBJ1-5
CASSFLGDPQPQHF
TGTGCCAGCAGTTTTTTAGGGGATCCTCAGCCCCAGCATTTT
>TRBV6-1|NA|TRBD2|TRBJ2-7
CASTRPGLGPYEQYF
TGTGCCAGCACCCGACCGGGACTAGGGCCCTACGAGCAGTACTTC
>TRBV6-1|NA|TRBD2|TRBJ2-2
CASSSIGTSGGELFF
TGTGCCAGCAGCTCTATCGGGACTAGCGGCGGGGAGCTGTTTTTT
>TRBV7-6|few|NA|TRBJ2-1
CASSFSGHEQFF
TGTGCCAGCAGCTTTTCCGGCCATGAGCAGTTCTTC
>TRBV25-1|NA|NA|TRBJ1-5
CAGSQSGNQPQHF
TGTGCCGGCAGTCAATCAGGGAATCAGCCCCAGCATTTT
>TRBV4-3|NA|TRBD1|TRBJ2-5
CASSQEGQGAQETQYF
TGCGCCAGCAGCCAAGAGGGACAGGGCGCCCAAGAGACCCAGTACTTC
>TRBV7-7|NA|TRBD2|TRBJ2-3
CASSPGGGTDTQYF
TGTGCTAGCAGCCCGGGGGGGGGGACAGATACGCAGTATTTT
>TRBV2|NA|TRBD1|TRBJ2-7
CASSGDRLGSYEQYF
TGTGCCAGCAGCGGGGACAGGTTGGGGTCCTACGAGCAGTACTTC
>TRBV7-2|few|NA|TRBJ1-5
CASSLDPVIGQPQHF
TGTGCCAGCAGCTTAGACCCGGTAATAGGTCAGCCCCAGCATTTT
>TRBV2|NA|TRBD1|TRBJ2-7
CAGNRDSFEEQYF
TGTGCCGGCAACCGGGACAGCTTTGAGGAGCAGTACTTC
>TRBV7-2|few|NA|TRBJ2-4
CASSSHLAKNIQYF
TGTGCCAGCAGCTCACACCTAGCCAAAAACATTCAGTACTTC
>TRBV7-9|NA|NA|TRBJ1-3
CASSLAGNTIYF
TGTGCCAGCAGCTTAGCTGGAAACACCATATATTTT
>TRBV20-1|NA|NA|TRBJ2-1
CSARDHGTATTYNEQFF
TGCAGTGCTAGAGATCACGGGACCGCGACGACCTACAATGAGCAGTTCTTC
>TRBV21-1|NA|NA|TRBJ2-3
CASSKGDLAGLVTDTQYF
TGTGCCAGCAGCAAAGGTGATCTAGCGGGCCTCGTTACAGATACGCAGTATTTT
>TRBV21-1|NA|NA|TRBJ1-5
CASTRLGHYSNQPQHF
TGTGCCAGCACCCGTCTGGGCCATTATAGCAATCAGCCCCAGCATTTT
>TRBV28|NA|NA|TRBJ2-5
CASSNPTGGGETQYF
TGTGCCAGCAGTAACCCCACAGGGGGGGGTGAGACCCAGTACTTC
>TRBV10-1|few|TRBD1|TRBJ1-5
CASSEGTGICQPQHF
TGCGCCAGCAGCGAAGGGACAGGGATATGTCAGCCCCAGCATTTT
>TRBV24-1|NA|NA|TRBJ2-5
CATSDQRGTGETQYF
TGTGCCACCAGTGATCAGCGAGGTACTGGGGAGACCCAGTACTTC
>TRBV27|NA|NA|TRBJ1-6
CASSLGRGPDSPLHF
TGTGCCAGCAGTTTAGGACGGGGGCCTGATTCACCCCTCCACTTT
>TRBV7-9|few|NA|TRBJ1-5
CASSLGEAQHF
TGTGCCAGCAGCTTAGGAGAGGCCCAGCATTTT
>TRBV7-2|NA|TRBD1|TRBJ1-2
CASSLFGQGSSYNYGYTF
TGTGCCAGCAGCTTATTTGGACAGGGCTCATCTTATAACTATGGCTACACCTTC